This TCR beta chain appears in the sequencing data of a study of CD8 T cells in ankylosing spondylitis (dated by TCRdb to the late 2010s). The study in broad terms: The study set out to find disease-linked TCR variants by profiling T cell receptor beta repertoires in ankylosing spondylitis patients and healthy donors. The full study cohort comprised around 23 ankylosing spondylitis patients and over 95 healthy donors. Peripheral blood was sampled, and synovial fluid was additionally collected from ankylosing spondylitis patients. Points the paper makes about the study in general: Blood from ankylosing spondylitis patients appeared to be characterized by a TCR beta motif made up of 8 or 9 highly homologous amino acid variants. Significant enrichment of the disease-linked clones was reported in matched synovial fluid samples from ankylosing spondylitis patients. The disease-linked clones had a CD8+ phenotype and were found at relatively low frequencies in peripheral blood. Some motif variants had previously been reported in the synovial fluid and blood of reactive arthritis patients, which suggests shared mechanisms of disease initiation.

Based on the germline V gene, the CDR1 and CDR2 sequences are SGHRS and YFSETQ. There are 19 amino acids in the CDR3, from cysteine to phenylalanine inclusive. Just the 57-base CDR3 DNA is kept, in frame starting at base 1. V ends up 0 bases short and J 5 bases short, with an unmatched junction base count of 15. This clonotype was counted at least ten times. The antigen it recognizes is unknown. Base qualities are missing; no much larger clone stands one base away. TCRdb shows the sequencer as Illumina HiSeq 2500. TCR beta libraries were prepared by quantitative 5'-RACE with molecular barcodes. On the authors' methods: A new computational method based on a probabilistic model of VDJ rearrangement was used to identify disease-linked TCR variants. TCRdb trimmed public reads at Q25 via fastp, called clones via MiXCR and kept in-frame beta chains. CDR3 protein sequences are deduplicated, and each keeps its most common genes and DNA. The V and J calls, along with clone size, are taken from TCRdb and not from the paper's own processing. The sample yields some 840,000 distinct CDR3 sequences; 12% were counted once. The ten largest clones take up under 0.6% of the sample.

The receptor was isolated from a male donor with ankylosing spondylitis. The sequenced sample consisted of blood, either unsorted or a sorted T cell fraction (not recorded which). Rearrangement joined TRBV5-1 to TRBJ2-1; a stretch of 9 junction bases matches TRBD2. The CDR3 protein sequence reads: CASSLVGGRALVSDNEQFF. The bases read TGCGCCAGCAGCTTGGTGGGCGGGAGGGCCCTCGTCTCGGACAATGAGCAGTTCTTC.